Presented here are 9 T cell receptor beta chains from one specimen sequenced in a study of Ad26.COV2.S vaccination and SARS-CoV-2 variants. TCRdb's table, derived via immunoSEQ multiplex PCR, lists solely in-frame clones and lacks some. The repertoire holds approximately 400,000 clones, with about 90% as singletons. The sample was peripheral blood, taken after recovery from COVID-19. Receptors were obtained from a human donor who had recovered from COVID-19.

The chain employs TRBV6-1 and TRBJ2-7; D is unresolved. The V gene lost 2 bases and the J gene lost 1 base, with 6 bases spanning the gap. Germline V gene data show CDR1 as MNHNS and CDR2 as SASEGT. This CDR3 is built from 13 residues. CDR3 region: CASSEISSYEQYF. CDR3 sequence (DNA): TGTGCCAGCAGTGAAATCTCGTCCTACGAGCAGTACTTC.

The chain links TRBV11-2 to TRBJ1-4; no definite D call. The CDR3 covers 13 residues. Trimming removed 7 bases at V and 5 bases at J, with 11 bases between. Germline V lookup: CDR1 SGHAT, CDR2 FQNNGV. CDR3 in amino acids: CASTARRNEKLFF. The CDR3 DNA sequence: TGTGCCAGCACCGCCCGCCGAAATGAAAAACTGTTTTTT.

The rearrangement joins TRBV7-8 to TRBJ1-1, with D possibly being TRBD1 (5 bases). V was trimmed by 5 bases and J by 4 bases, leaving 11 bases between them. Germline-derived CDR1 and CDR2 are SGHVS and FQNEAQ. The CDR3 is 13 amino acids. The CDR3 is CASSTTGTTEAFF. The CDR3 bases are TGTGCCAGCAGCACTACCGGGACCACTGAAGCTTTCTTT.

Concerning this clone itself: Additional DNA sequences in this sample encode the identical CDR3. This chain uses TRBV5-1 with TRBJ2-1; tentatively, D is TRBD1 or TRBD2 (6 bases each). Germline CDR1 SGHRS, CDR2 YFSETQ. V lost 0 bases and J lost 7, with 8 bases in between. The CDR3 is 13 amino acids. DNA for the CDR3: TGCGCCAGCAGCTTGGGGGGGGCGAATGAGCAGTTCTTC. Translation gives CASSLGGANEQFF. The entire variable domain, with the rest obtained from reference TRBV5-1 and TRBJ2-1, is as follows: KAGVTQTPRYLIKTRGQQVTLSCSPISGHRSVSWYQQTPGQGLQFLFEYFSETQRNKGNFPGRFSGRQFSNSRSEMNVSTLELGDSALYLCASSLGGANEQFFGPGTRLTVL.

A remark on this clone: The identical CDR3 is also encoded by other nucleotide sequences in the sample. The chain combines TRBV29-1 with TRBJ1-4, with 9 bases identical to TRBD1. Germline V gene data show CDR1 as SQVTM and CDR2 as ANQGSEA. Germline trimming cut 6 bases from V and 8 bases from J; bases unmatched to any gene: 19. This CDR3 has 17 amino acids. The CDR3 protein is CSVDDPGQGGIGEKLFF. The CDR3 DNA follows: TGCAGCGTGGACGATCCGGGACAGGGAGGTATAGGGGAAAAACTGTTTTTT.

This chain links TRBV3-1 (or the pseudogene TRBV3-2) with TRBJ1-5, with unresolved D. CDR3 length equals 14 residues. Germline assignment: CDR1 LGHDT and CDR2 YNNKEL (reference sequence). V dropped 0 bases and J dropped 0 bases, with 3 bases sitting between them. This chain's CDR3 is CASSQEGSNQPQHF. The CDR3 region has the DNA TGTGCCAGCAGCCAAGAGGGTAGCAATCAGCCCCAGCATTTT.

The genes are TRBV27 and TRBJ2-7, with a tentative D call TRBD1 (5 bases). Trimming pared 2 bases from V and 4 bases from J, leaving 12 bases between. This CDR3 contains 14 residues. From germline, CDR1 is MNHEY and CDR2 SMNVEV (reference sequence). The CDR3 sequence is CASSLRRELYEQYF. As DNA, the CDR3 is TGTGCCAGCAGTTTACGCAGGGAATTATACGAGCAGTACTTC.

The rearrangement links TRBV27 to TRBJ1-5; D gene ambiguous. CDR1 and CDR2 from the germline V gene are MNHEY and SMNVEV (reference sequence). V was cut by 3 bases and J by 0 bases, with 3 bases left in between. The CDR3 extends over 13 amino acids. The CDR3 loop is CASSFYSNQPQHF. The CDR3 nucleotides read TGTGCCAGCAGTTTTTATAGCAATCAGCCCCAGCATTTT.

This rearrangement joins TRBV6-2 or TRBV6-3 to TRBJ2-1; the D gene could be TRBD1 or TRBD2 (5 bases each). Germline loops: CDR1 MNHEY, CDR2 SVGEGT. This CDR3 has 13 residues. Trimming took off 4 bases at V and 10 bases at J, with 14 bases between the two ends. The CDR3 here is CASSSGARQEQFF. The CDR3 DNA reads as TGTGCCAGCAGTTCCGGGGCGAGACAGGAGCAGTTCTTC.